The T cell receptor beta chain described here comes from a study of cytomegalovirus exposure and HLA in healthy donors. Study conclusions and caveats: The authors enumerated around 150 TCR beta chains as linked to cytomegalovirus. TRBV6-2, TRBV6-3 and other indistinguishable V segments were excluded. Most TCR sequences were rare, but some public TCRs occurred in many donors.

Unrecorded immune exposures were likely, despite nominal health at sampling. A note on this clone: Its antigen is currently unknown.

This CDR3 is 16 amino acids long. Trimming cost V 3 bases and J 0 bases, with 15 bases left between them. Germline V gene sequence: CDR1 MDHEN, CDR2 SYDVKM. PCR primers comprised 60 Vbeta and 13 Jbeta primers. The repertoire was sequenced with immunoSEQ multiplex PCR; TCRdb's copy has only in-frame clones and lacks some. Here the sample table reports approximately 82,000 clones. The TCR was taken from a woman aged 60-75 years in good health and CMV-seronegative. Sample: PBMCs. This chain uses TRBV28 with TRBJ2-7; TRBD1 might be the D (6 bases). CDR3 residues: CASSFPYDRPSYEQYF. The CDR3 DNA is TGTGCCAGCAGTTTCCCCTACGACAGGCCCTCCTACGAGCAGTACTTC.